These T cell receptor beta chains were read from a single sample in a study of blood T cell repertoires in COVID-19. Sequenced by immunoSEQ multiplex PCR; TCRdb stores in-frame clones only, minus some. Of tens of thousands of clones detected, around 80% appear once; the ten largest clones hold 9.2%. What was sequenced was peripheral blood. The receptors come from a human donor in a cohort sampled during active COVID-19. Both conserved end residues are part of each CDR3. The D gene is left open where the match is weak. The size of a clone is reported for some rows only, either as once, few or many, or as a class for expanded clones.

TRBJ2-6,-,TRBV7-3,-,TGTGCCAGCAGCTTTATGAGTACCCAATCTGGGGCCAACGTCCTGACTTTC,CASSFMSTQSGANVLTF
TRBJ1-1,-,TRBV5-4,-,TGTGCCAGCAGCTTGGTGGCAACCAACACTGAAGCTTTCTTT,CASSLVATNTEAFF
TRBJ1-1,-,TRBV18,-,TGTGCCAGCTCACGAATAACAGGGAACACTGAAGCTTTCTTT,CASSRITGNTEAFF
TRBJ2-6,-,TRBV6-5,-,TGTGCCAGCAGCTTAGATTCGCCTGGGGCCAACGTCCTGACTTTC,CASSLDSPGANVLTF
TRBJ2-1,TRBD2,TRBV11-2,-,TGTGCCAGCAGCTTAAGATTGCGACCGGCTAGCGGGAGATACAATGAGCAGTTCTTC,CASSLRLRPASGRYNEQFF
TRBJ1-1,TRBD1,TRBV3-1/TRBV3-2,-,TGTGCCAGCAGCCACCGGGACAGGCCTGAAGCTTTCTTT,CASSHRDRPEAFF
TRBJ2-1,-,TRBV6-6,-,TGTGCCAGCAGGTTTATACAGGGCCCCCATGAGCAGTTCTTC,CASRFIQGPHEQFF
TRBJ2-1,-,TRBV28,-,TGTGCCAGCAGTGACGGGTCCTACTACAATGAGCAGTTCTTC,CASSDGSYYNEQFF
TRBJ2-3,-,TRBV6-2/TRBV6-3,-,TGTGCCAGCAGCAACCCGGGACTTCTGGAGCGTGGTACGCAGTATTTT,CASSNPGLLERGTQYF
TRBJ2-7,-,TRBV2,few,TGTGCCAGCAGTTCAGGGGCAGGGACCTACGAGCAGTACTTC,CASSSGAGTYEQYF
TRBJ2-2,-,TRBV18,-,TGTGCCAGCTCACCCTCCTCAGGGTGGGGCACCGGGGAGCTGTTTTTT,CASSPSSGWGTGELFF
TRBJ2-5,TRBD2,TRBV2,-,TGTGCCAGCAGTGGACTCGGGAGGGGCAAAGAGACCCAGTACTTC,CASSGLGRGKETQYF
TRBJ2-2,TRBD2,TRBV24-1,-,TGTGCCACCTATAGCGGGAGTAACACCGGGGAGCTGTTTTTT,CATYSGSNTGELFF
TRBJ2-1,-,TRBV24-1,once,TGTGCCACCAGTGACGGGGGTCGGGATGAGCAGTTCTTC,CATSDGGRDEQFF
TRBJ1-2,-,TRBV20-1,once,TGCAGTGCTAGTCAGGGTGACTATGGCTACACCTTC,CSASQGDYGYTF
TRBJ1-6,-,TRBV30,-,TGTGCCTGGAGTAGGCAGGGTTATTCACCCCTCCACTTT,CAWSRQGYSPLHF
TRBJ2-1,TRBD1,TRBV7-3,medium-sized,TGTGCCAGCAGCCCCCGGGCCGGGACAGGGGACAATGAGCAGTTCTTC,CASSPRAGTGDNEQFF
TRBJ2-7,TRBD1,TRBV25-1,-,TGTGCCAGCAGTGATCCGGGCAGGGGGAGAGACGAGCAGTACTTC,CASSDPGRGRDEQYF
TRBJ2-2,TRBD1,TRBV24-1,-,TGTGCCACCAGTGAATCCGGGACAGGGAAGCCCGGGGAGCTGTTTTTT,CATSESGTGKPGELFF
TRBJ2-7,-,TRBV4-1,-,TGCGCCAGCAGCCAGTTAGATCGGGGGTACGAGCAGTACTTC,CASSQLDRGYEQYF